These 4 T cell receptor beta chains were all obtained from the same sample, sequenced in a study of cytomegalovirus exposure and HLA in healthy donors. PCR used 60 Vbeta primers and 13 Jbeta primers. Some clones are missing from TCRdb's copy, which holds only in-frame ones; the method was immunoSEQ multiplex PCR. The sample lists about 52,000 clones; about three quarters were seen once. The specimen was PBMCs. These receptors originate from a woman aged 45-60 years in good health and CMV-seronegative.

The chain links TRBV5-8 to TRBJ2-1; TRBD1 is a possible D gene (5 bases). This CDR3 spans 15 amino acids. Per the germline V gene, CDR1 is SGHTS and CDR2 is YDEGEE. Trimming left V 4 bases short and J 3 bases short, with 14 bases between. The CDR3 nucleotides read TGTGCCAGCAGCGCCCCGACAGAGATCTACAATGAGCAGTTCTTC. This gives the protein CASSAPTEIYNEQFF.

This clone has just a few counts. This chain uses TRBV5-4 with TRBJ2-2; a weak D match, TRBD1 (5 bases). The CDR3 consists of 13 residues. Per the germline V gene, CDR1 is SGHNT and CDR2 is YYREEE (reference sequence). The germline V and J ends were trimmed by 2 bases and 7 bases, with 9 bases remaining between them. CDR3 DNA sequence: TGTGCCAGCAGCTTAGACAGTCGCGGGGAGCTGTTTTTT. This gives the protein CASSLDSRGELFF. The full variable domain, with the rest looked up from reference TRBV5-4 and TRBJ2-2, is ETGVTQSPTHLIKTRGQQVTLRCSSQSGHNTVSWYQQALGQGPQFIFQYYREEENGRGNFPPRFSGLQFPNYSSELNVNALELDDSALYLCASSLDSRGELFFGEGSRLTVL.

In its sample, this clone was seen a few times. The gene calls are TRBV9 and TRBJ2-7, with D perhaps matching TRBD2 (7 bases). Germline-derived CDR1 and CDR2 are SGDLS and YYNGEE. V lost 3 bases and J 0 bases, leaving 13 bases between the germline ends. The CDR3 is 15 residues long. The chain's CDR3 is CASSDGGGGSYEQYF. In nucleotides, the CDR3 is TGTGCCAGCAGCGACGGGGGAGGGGGCTCCTACGAGCAGTACTTC.

This clone was seen more than once but under ten times. The chain carries TRBV6-6 and TRBJ1-2; a weak D match, TRBD1 (5 bases). Germline V gene sequence: CDR1 MNHNY, CDR2 SVGAGI (reference sequence). The CDR3 covers 13 residues. V lost 6 bases and J lost 3, with 11 bases in between. Written as DNA, the CDR3 is TGTGCCAGCAGCCGGGACTCCTACTATGGCTACACCTTC. This encodes CASSRDSYYGYTF.